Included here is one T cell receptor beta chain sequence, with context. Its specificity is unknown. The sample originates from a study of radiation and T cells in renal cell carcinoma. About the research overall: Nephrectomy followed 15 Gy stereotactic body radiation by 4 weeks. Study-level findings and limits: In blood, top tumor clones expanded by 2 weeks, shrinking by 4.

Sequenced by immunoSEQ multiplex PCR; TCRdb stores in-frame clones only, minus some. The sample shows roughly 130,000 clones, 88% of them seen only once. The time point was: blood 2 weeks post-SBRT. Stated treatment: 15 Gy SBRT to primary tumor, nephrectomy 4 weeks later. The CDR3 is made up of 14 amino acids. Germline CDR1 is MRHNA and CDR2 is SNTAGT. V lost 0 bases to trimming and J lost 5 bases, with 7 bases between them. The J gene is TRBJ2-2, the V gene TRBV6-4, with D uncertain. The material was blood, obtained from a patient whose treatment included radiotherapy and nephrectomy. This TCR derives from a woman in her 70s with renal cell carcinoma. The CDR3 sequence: CASSDSLETGELFF. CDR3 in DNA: TGTGCCAGCAGTGACTCGTTGGAGACCGGGGAGCTGTTTTTT.